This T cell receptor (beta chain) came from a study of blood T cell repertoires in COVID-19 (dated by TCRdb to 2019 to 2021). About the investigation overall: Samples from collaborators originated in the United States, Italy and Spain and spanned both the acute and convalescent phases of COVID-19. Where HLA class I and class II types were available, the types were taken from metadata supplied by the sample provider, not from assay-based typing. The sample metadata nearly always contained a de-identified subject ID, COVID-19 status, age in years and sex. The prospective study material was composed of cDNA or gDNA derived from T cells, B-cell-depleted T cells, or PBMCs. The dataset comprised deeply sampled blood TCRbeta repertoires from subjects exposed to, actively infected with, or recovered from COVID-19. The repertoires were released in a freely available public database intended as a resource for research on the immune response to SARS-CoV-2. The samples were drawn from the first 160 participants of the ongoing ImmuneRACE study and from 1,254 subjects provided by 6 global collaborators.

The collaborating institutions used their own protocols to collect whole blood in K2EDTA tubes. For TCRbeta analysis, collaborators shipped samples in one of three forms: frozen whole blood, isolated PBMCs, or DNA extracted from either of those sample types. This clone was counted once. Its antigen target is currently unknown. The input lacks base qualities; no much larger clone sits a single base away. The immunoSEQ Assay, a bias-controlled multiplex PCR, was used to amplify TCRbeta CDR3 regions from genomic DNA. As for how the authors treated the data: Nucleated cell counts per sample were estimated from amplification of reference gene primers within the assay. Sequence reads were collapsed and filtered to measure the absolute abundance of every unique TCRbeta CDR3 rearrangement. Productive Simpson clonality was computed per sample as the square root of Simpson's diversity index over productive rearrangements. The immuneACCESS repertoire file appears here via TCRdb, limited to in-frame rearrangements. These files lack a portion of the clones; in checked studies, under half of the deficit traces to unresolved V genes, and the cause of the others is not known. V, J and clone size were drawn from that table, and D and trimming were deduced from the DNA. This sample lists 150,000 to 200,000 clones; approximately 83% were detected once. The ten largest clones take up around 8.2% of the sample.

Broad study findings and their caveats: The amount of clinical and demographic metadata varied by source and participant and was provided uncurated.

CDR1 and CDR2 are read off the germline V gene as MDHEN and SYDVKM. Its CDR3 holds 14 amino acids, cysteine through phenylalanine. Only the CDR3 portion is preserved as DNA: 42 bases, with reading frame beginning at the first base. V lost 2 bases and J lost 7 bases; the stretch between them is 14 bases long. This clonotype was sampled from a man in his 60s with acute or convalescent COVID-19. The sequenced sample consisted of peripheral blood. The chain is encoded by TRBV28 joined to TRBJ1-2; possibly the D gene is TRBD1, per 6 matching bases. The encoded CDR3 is CASSLNDRTGGYTF. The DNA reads TGTGCCAGCAGTTTAAACGACAGGACGGGTGGCTACACCTTC.